This T cell receptor beta chain was retrieved from a study of T cells in Graves' hyperthyroidism and ophthalmopathy. Individuals with ophthalmopathy presented a Clinical Activity Score of at least 3, a NOSPECS grade of at least 4 and a duration under 3 months. This clonotype has a count of ten or more. Amplified TCR beta CDR3 regions derived from RNA transcripts. The HTBI primer set was used in a first-round RT-PCR of the TCR CDR3. TCRdb re-called the multiplex PCR reads through MiXCR, storing one row per CDR3 protein. This table has approximately 400,000 distinct CDR3 sequences, 15% to 20% appearing once. V lost 1 base to trimming and J lost 1 base, with 5 bases between them. The CDR3 has 14 residues.

The sequencing input was blood. The chain employs TRBV12-3 or TRBV12-4 and TRBJ1-5, with D unclear. This receptor was obtained from a man between 18 and 35 years old with Graves' ophthalmopathy. The CDR3 DNA reads as TGTGCCAGCAGTTTAGAAGGGAGCAATCAGCCCCAGCATTTT. It specifies CASSLEGSNQPQHF.